These 9 T cell receptor beta chains originate from one sample sequenced in a study of neurological immune-mediated disorders. TCRdb passed the 5' RACE reads through MiXCR, listing each CDR3 protein once. This sample has some 120,000 distinct CDR3 sequences, with about 3.2% found just once. The sequenced material came from PBMCs. These receptors came from a woman aged 25 to 39 with multiple sclerosis.

This clonotype was picked up many times. The chain recombines TRBV12-3 or TRBV12-4 with TRBJ1-3, with TRBD1 matching over 7 bases. The CDR3 contains 15 residues. Trimming took 5 bases from V and 0 from J; bases not matched to a gene: 4. CDR3 nucleotides: TGTGCCAGCAGTCCCGGGACAGCCTCTGGAAACACCATATATTTT. This gives the protein CASSPGTASGNTIYF.

This clonotype has a count of ten or more. The chain recombines TRBV20-1 with TRBJ2-7, with a possible D match to TRBD2 (7 bases). Deletions cut 4 bases from V and 2 bases from J, with 15 bases between. There are 14 residues in the CDR3. Per germline, CDR1 DFQATT and CDR2 SNEGSKA (reference sequence). The CDR3 spells CSATAGAFPYEQYF. DNA of the CDR3: TGCAGTGCTACGGCGGGGGCCTTCCCCTACGAGCAGTACTTC.

Only a few counts were recorded for this clonotype. The V gene is TRBV5-1, the J gene TRBJ2-7; no clear D gene. Germline V gives CDR1 SGHRS, CDR2 YFSETQ. The CDR3 consists of 16 residues. V lost 1 base to trimming and J lost 7 bases, with 21 bases between them. This CDR3 is CASSLTSRVADEEQYF. The CDR3 DNA follows: TGCGCCAGCAGCTTGACCTCAAGGGTCGCGGATGAGGAGCAGTACTTC.

This clonotype was seen at least ten times. This rearrangement joins TRBV6-2 or TRBV6-3 to TRBJ1-1; D unclear. The germline V gene encodes CDR1 MNHEY and CDR2 SVGEGT. The CDR3 has 12 residues. V lost 4 bases to trimming and J lost 5 bases, with 8 bases between them. As DNA, the CDR3 is TGTGCCAGCAGTTTTACCCGAACTGAAGCTTTCTTT. Protein product: CASSFTRTEAFF.

This clonotype was picked up many times. The rearrangement uses TRBV5-1 and TRBJ1-2; D gene uncertain. The length of the CDR3 is 13 residues. V lost 0 bases to trimming and J lost 4 bases, with 7 bases between them. Germline V gives CDR1 SGHRS, CDR2 YFSETQ. CDR3 sequence: CASSLDGGYGYTF. The CDR3 DNA sequence: TGCGCCAGCAGCTTGGACGGAGGCTATGGCTACACCTTC.

There are many counts of this clonotype. The J gene is TRBJ1-3, the V gene TRBV20-1; unclear D gene. Germline loops: CDR1 DFQATT, CDR2 SNEGSKA (reference sequence). This CDR3 is built from 12 residues. The V end lost 3 bases, the J end lost 3 bases, and 6 bases lay between the germline ends. CDR3 sequence reads: CSASLYGNTIYF. As DNA, the CDR3 is TGCAGTGCTAGTTTATATGGAAACACCATATATTTT.

This clonotype was counted many times. The chain recombines TRBV27 with TRBJ1-1; a possible D gene is TRBD1 (5 bases). Per germline, CDR1 MNHEY and CDR2 SMNVEV (reference sequence). V lost 5 bases and J lost 11, with 12 bases in between. There are 11 residues in the CDR3. The CDR3 spells CASSGGVWAFF. In nucleotides, the CDR3 is TGTGCCAGCAGTGGGGGTGTTTGGGCTTTCTTT.

This clonotype was counted many times. The rearrangement uses TRBV6-5 and TRBJ2-1, with D tentatively TRBD1 (6 bases). In germline, CDR1 is MNHEY, CDR2 SVGAGI. The CDR3 is 13 amino acids. V lost 6 bases to trimming and J lost 6 bases, with 12 bases between them. This chain's CDR3 is CASRGHRRNEQFF. The CDR3 nucleotides are TGTGCCAGCAGGGGACACAGGCGCAATGAGCAGTTCTTC.

The chain joins TRBV20-1 to TRBJ1-2; the D is unclear. Germline lookup yields CDR1 DFQATT and CDR2 SNEGSKA (reference sequence). CDR3 length equals 11 residues. The CDR3 here is CSCTGPRGYTF. DNA of the CDR3: TGCAGCTGCACCGGGCCCAGAGGCTACACCTTC.